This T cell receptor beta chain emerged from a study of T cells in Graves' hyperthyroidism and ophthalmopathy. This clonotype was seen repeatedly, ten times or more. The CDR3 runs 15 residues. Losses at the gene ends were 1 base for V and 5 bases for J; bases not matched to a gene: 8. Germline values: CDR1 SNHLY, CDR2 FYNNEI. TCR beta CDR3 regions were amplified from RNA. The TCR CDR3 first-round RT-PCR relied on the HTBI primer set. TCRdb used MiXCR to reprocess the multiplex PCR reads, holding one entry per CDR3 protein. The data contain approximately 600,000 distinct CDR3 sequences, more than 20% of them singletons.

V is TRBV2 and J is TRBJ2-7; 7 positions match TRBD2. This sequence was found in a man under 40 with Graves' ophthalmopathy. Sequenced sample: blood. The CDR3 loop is CASSEEGGSINEQYF. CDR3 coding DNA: TGTGCCAGCAGTGAAGAGGGCGGGAGTATCAACGAGCAGTACTTC.